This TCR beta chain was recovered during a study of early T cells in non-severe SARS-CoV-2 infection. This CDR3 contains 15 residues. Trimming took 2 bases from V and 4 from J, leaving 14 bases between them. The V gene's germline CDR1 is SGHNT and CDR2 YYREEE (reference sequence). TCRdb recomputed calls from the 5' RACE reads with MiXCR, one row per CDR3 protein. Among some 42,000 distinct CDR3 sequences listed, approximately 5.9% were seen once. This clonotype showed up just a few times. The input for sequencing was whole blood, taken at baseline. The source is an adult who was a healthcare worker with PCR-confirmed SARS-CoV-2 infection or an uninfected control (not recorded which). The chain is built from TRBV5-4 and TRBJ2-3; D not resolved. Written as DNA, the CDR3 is TGTGCCAGCAGCTTCCAATCGAATTTTCCAGATACGCAGTATTTT. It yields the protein CASSFQSNFPDTQYF.